This TCR beta chain was sequenced during a study of CD4 T cells in relation to SARS-CoV-2 and coronaviruses. On the study more broadly: Controls used an HIV-1 Nef peptide pool or no peptide. Broader study findings: No donor gave both pre-pandemic and post-infection samples. About 65% of donors had memory CD4+ clonotypes crossrecognizing SARS-CoV-2 and common cold coronavirus spike.

Germline V CDR1 and CDR2: MNHEY, SMNVEV (reference sequence). The CDR3 loop spans 13 amino acids. V lost 5 bases and J 11 bases, leaving 15 bases between the germline ends. CD4+ T cells from unexposed donors were obtained before the COVID-19 pandemic (2011-2018). CD4+ T cells were isolated from the cells after around 10 days of culture. Testing used SARS-CoV-2 S/N and four cold-coronavirus spikes on unexposed-donor CD4+ T cells, cells permitting. This clone was detected only a few times. Its antigen is currently unknown. Profiling relied on immunoSEQ multiplex PCR, and the TCRdb table lists in-frame clones only, not all of them. Of around 18,000 clones listed, around 79% are singletons.

The V call is TRBV27, the J call TRBJ2-2; maybe TRBD2 (6 bases). Sequencing was performed on CD4+ T cells from PBMCs, cultured in vitro. This receptor was obtained from a human donor in good health. Here the CDR3 reads CASSPPDYIELFF. The DNA of the CDR3 is TGTGCCAGCAGTCCGCCGGACTATATTGAGCTGTTTTTT.